The next 21 T cell receptor beta chains were all read from a single sample in a study of monozygotic twins with inflammatory bowel disease. For each CDR3 protein, TCRdb gives one entry from its re-call of the 5' RACE reads, without DNA. The table lists some 440,000 distinct CDR3 sequences. Sequences were obtained from blood. The receptor source for this set is a human donor with ulcerative colitis or Crohn's disease, or a healthy co-twin of an affected twin (not recorded which).

The chain couples TRBV20-1 to TRBJ2-5; no DNA is available, so the TRBD2 call from TCRdb remains unchecked. Germline values: CDR1 DFQATT, CDR2 SNEGSKA (reference sequence). This CDR3 comprises 15 residues. Here the CDR3 reads CSARDRGGYWGTQYF.

The chain employs TRBV7-9 and TRBJ2-7; TCRdb selects TRBD1, and the lack of DNA leaves this call unchecked. Per germline, CDR1 SEHNR and CDR2 FQNEAQ (reference sequence). CDR3 length equals 13 residues. The CDR3 reads CASSSAGGGEQYF.

V is TRBV18 and J is TRBJ1-1; with no DNA, the TCRdb D assignment of TRBD1 cannot be verified. The CDR3 runs 13 residues. Germline V gene sequence: CDR1 KGHSH, CDR2 LQKENI. The CDR3 is CASSPSGTREAFF.

The chain couples TRBV14 to TRBJ1-2; TCRdb's assignment of TRBD1 cannot be checked, as there is no DNA. Looked up from germline, CDR1 is SGHDN and CDR2 is FVKESK. The length of the CDR3 is 12 residues. The CDR3 protein is CASSRQGDGYTF.

The genes are TRBV20-1 and TRBJ2-7. The CDR3 sequence is 12 residues long. Germline values: CDR1 DFQATT, CDR2 SNEGSKA (reference sequence). This chain's CDR3 is CSARDTSYEQYF.

The chain recombines TRBV27 with TRBJ2-7. The CDR3 extends over 16 amino acids. Germline values: CDR1 MNHEY, CDR2 SMNVEV (reference sequence). The CDR3 is CASSLVGAGDSYEQYF.

The chain uses TRBV27 and TRBJ2-1; the TCRdb D gene call, TRBD2, has no DNA to confirm it. This CDR3 spans 15 amino acids. In germline, CDR1 is MNHEY, CDR2 SMNVEV (reference sequence). The CDR3 reads CASSSLLAGGGEQFF.

This chain links TRBV5-5 with TRBJ1-5; there is no DNA to check the TCRdb D call of TRBD1. Germline lookup yields CDR1 SGHKS and CDR2 YYEKEE (reference sequence). The CDR3 spans 15 residues. CDR3 residues: CASSMTGTGNQPQHF.

V gene TRBV27 combines with J gene TRBJ2-7; TCRdb's D call, TRBD1, is unchecked because there is no DNA. Per germline, CDR1 MNHEY and CDR2 SMNVEV (reference sequence). The CDR3 runs 14 residues. CDR3 in amino acids: CASSLYPGNYEQYF.

This sequence joins TRBV18 and TRBJ2-1; TCRdb names TRBD1, which stays unverified in the absence of DNA. Germline-derived CDR1 and CDR2 are KGHSH and LQKENI. This CDR3 has 13 residues. The CDR3 reads CASSPDRLNEQFF.

This chain joins TRBV7-2 and TRBJ1-2; the D call of TRBD1 rests on TCRdb alone, since no DNA is present to check it. CDR3 size: 16 residues. The germline V gene encodes CDR1 SGHTA and CDR2 FQGNSA. The CDR3 region is CASSASLGHRGYGYTF.

The chain employs TRBV12-3 or TRBV12-4 and TRBJ2-5; as DNA is missing, the TRBD1 call by TCRdb cannot be tested. The CDR3 loop spans 17 amino acids. CDR3 sequence reads: CASSFAGARPAQETQYF.

V and J are TRBV7-2 and TRBJ2-3; TCRdb indicates TRBD1, and absent DNA this call remains unverified. The CDR3 totals 17 residues. CDR1 and CDR2 (germline): SGHTA, FQGNSA. CDR3: CASSLVGLSGVTDTQYF. Together with reference TRBV7-2 and TRBJ2-3, the CDR3 gives the full variable domain: GAGVSQSPSNKVTEKGKDVELRCDPISGHTALYWYRQSLGQGLEFLIYFQGNSAPDKSGLPSDRFSAERTGGSVSTLTIQRTQQEDSAVYLCASSLVGLSGVTDTQYFGPGTRLTVL.

This chain uses TRBV27 with TRBJ2-1; TCRdb proposes TRBD2, but this gene call is untestable without DNA. CDR3 length equals 11 residues. Germline-derived CDR1 and CDR2 are MNHEY and SMNVEV (reference sequence). The CDR3 loop is CASSGARRQFF.

The genes are TRBV5-1 and TRBJ1-1; TCRdb's D call of TRBD1 is untestable without DNA. Germline loops: CDR1 SGHRS, CDR2 YFSETQ. This CDR3 has 16 residues. CDR3 in amino acids: CASSLEGRGVFTEAFF.

The chain couples TRBV9 to TRBJ1-2; the TCRdb call, TRBD1, lacks DNA for checking. The germline V gene encodes CDR1 SGDLS and CDR2 YYNGEE. The CDR3 is made up of 17 amino acids. The CDR3 protein is CASSVGPDQGVNYGYTF. Using reference TRBV9 and TRBJ1-2 for the parts outside the CDR3, the full variable domain is DSGVTQTPKHLITATGQRVTLRCSPRSGDLSVYWYQQSLDQGLQFLIQYYNGEERAKGNILERFSAQQFPDLHSELNLSSLELGDSALYFCASSVGPDQGVNYGYTFGSGTRLTVV.

The chain uses TRBV6-5 and TRBJ2-7; TCRdb's D gene call, TRBD1, goes unchecked for lack of DNA. The germline gives CDR1 MNHEY, CDR2 SVGAGI. This CDR3 has 11 amino acids. The CDR3 loop is CASSEPGQQYF.

The chain carries TRBV29-1 and TRBJ2-7; lacking DNA, the TRBD1 call made by TCRdb goes unchecked. This CDR3 has 13 amino acids. In germline, CDR1 is SQVTM, CDR2 ANQGSEA. The CDR3 reads CSVGQGVPYEQYF.

The J gene is TRBJ1-1, the V gene TRBV7-9; TCRdb lists TRBD1, though no DNA is available to test this call. Germline CDR1 and CDR2: SEHNR and FQNEAQ (reference sequence). This CDR3 is built from 16 residues. CDR3 loop: CASSPTTGVTNTEAFF.

The CDR3 loop is CASELDRGPNEQFF. This chain joins TRBV6-2 or TRBV6-3 and TRBJ2-1; TCRdb names TRBD1, which stays unverified in the absence of DNA. The CDR3 length is 14 residues. Germline-derived CDR1 and CDR2 are MNHEY and SVGEGT.

The chain is built from TRBV5-1 and TRBJ2-5; TCRdb indicates TRBD2, and absent DNA this call remains unverified. The CDR3 runs 15 residues. CDR1 and CDR2 from the germline V gene are SGHRS and YFSETQ. The CDR3 sequence: CASIPGTSGKETQYF.